This record looks at one TCR beta chain sequence and its context. The data were taken from a study of blood T cell repertoires in COVID-19. Overall study context: The origin of the acute and convalescent COVID-19 samples was the United States, Italy and Spain. The cDNA or gDNA used as material had been derived from T cells, B-cell-depleted T cells, or PBMCs.

The authors' processing: Researchers report that nucleated cell counts were estimated from reference gene primer amplification. Produced via immunoSEQ multiplex PCR; TCRdb's table is partial and in-frame only. V, J and clone size were drawn from that table, and D and trimming were deduced from the DNA. The sample lists about 150,000 clones, 80% to 90% seen once, with around 2.5% in the top ten. Germline V gene lookup returns CDR1 SNHLY and CDR2 FYNNEI. V dropped 6 bases and J dropped 4; count of bases not matched to a gene: 4. There are 14 residues in the CDR3. The rearrangement joins TRBV2 to TRBJ2-5; 11 bases fit TRBD2. This TCR derives from a woman aged 65 to 85 with acute or convalescent COVID-19. Sequenced input: peripheral blood. This CDR3 reads CASRVSGGGETQYF. For the CDR3, the DNA is TGTGCCAGCAGAGTTAGCGGGGGGGGAGAGACCCAGTACTTC.